This T cell receptor beta chain was obtained from a study of blood T cells in healthy people across ages. As regards this clonotype: A read error may produce the germline difference seen at one junction end.

The CDR3 is 13 amino acids. The germline gives CDR1 SQVTM, CDR2 ANQGSEA. A sample-barcoded 5' primer and a J-beta primer mix were used in a second PCR of about 6 to 11 cycles. One entry per CDR3 protein results from TCRdb running MiXCR on the 5' RACE reads. Of around 520,000 distinct CDR3 sequences in the sample, 27% were seen once. This sample was shared with a second study, whose subject was T cells of mothers and their children.

The material sequenced was blood. The TCR comes from a boy between 2 and 10 years old in good health. The V and J genes are TRBV29-1 and TRBJ1-1; weak D call: TRBD1 (5 bases). The CDR3 nucleotides read TGCAGCGTTGAACAGGGCTTCAACACTGAAGCGTTCTTT. As protein: CSVEQGFNTEAFF.